This TCR beta chain was recorded in a study of shared clonotypes between healthy human individuals. Turning to the study itself: Three plates each covered CD4 naive and memory; CD8 naive two, CD8 memory one.

As for this clone: Its antigen remains unidentified.

CD45RO-negative CD8 cells positively selected for CCR7 made up the naive population, which excluded terminally differentiated effector memory CD45RA+ cells. Overall study results and limits: Clonotype sharing among donors was thought likely to change with sequencing depth. Memory subsets generally showed lower estimated richness than naive subsets.

Over several immunoSEQ plates, each subset's genomic DNA was distributed in even portions. The method was immunoSEQ multiplex PCR; TCRdb's version includes in-frame clones alone and lacks a portion of them. The repertoire has around 610,000 clones, around 96% of them found once; the top ten carry about 0.12%. The receptor was derived from a woman younger than 45 in good health. The sample taken for sequencing was naive CD8+ T cells sorted from blood.

CDR3 DNA: TGTGCCAGCAGTTCCTCGTGGGGGGATAGCAATCAGCCCCAGCATTTT. Its translation is CASSSSWGDSNQPQHF. The chain uses TRBV27 and TRBJ1-5; TRBD1 is a possible D gene (5 bases). The CDR3 runs 16 residues. The germline V and J ends were trimmed by 4 bases and 0 bases, with 13 bases remaining between them. CDR1 and CDR2 (germline): MNHEY, SMNVEV (reference sequence).